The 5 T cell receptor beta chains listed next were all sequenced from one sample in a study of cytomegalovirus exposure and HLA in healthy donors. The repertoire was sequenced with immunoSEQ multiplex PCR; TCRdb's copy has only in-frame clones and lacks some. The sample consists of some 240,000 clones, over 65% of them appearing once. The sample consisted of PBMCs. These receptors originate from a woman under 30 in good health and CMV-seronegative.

The CDR3 nucleotides read TGCGCCAGCAGCGAGGGGTCTTTCTACGAGCAGTACTTC. Translating it yields CASSEGSFYEQYF. The chain joins TRBV5-1 to TRBJ2-7; D may correspond to TRBD1 or TRBD2 (5 bases each). Trimming stripped 4 bases from V and 3 bases from J, with 11 bases between. The CDR3 runs 13 residues. The germline V gene has CDR1 SGHRS and CDR2 YFSETQ.

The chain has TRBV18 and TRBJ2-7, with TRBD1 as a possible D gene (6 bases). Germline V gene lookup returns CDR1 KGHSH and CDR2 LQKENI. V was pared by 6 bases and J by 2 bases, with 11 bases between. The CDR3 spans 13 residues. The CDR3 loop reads CASSTGQTYEQYF. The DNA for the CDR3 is TGTGCCAGCTCGACCGGACAGACCTACGAGCAGTACTTC.

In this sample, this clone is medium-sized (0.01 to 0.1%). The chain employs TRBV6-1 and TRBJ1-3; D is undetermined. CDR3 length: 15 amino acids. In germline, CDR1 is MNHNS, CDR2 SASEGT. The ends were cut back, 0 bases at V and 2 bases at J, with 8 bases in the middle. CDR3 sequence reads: CASSEALHPGNTIYF. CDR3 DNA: TGTGCCAGCAGTGAAGCACTCCATCCTGGAAACACCATATATTTT.

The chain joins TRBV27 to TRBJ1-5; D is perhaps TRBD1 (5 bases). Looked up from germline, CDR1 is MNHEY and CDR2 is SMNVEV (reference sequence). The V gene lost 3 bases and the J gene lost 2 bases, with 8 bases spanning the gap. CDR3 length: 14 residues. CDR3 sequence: CASSLAGGNQPQHF. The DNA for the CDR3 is TGTGCCAGCAGTTTGGCGGGGGGCAATCAGCCCCAGCATTTT.

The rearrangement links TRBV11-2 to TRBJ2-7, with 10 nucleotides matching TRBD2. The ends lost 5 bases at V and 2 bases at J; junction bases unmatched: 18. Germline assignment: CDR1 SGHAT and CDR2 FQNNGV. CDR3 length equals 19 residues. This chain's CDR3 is CASSNRVLASGRPPYEQYF. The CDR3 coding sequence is TGTGCCAGCAGCAATCGCGTGTTGGCTAGCGGGAGACCACCCTACGAGCAGTACTTC.